These 5 T cell receptor beta chains were sequenced from one sample in a study of blood T cell repertoires in COVID-19. Method: immunoSEQ multiplex PCR; TCRdb's copy keeps in-frame clones and lacks some. Of hundreds of thousands of clones listed, 80% to 90% are singletons. The sequenced material came from peripheral blood. These receptors were taken from a woman aged 25 to 45 with COVID-19, enrolled during active disease.

This chain links TRBV7-9 with TRBJ2-1; 7 nucleotides agree with TRBD1. CDR1 SEHNR and CDR2 FQNEAQ come from the germline V gene (reference sequence). The CDR3 runs 17 residues. V lost 2 bases and J lost 2; bases outside the gene matches: 9. CDR3 sequence reads: CASSLFVNRGTYNEQFF. CDR3 bases: TGTGCCAGCAGCTTATTTGTGAACAGGGGAACCTACAATGAGCAGTTCTTC.

This clone was counted a few times. The chain uses TRBV11-2 and TRBJ2-3, with TRBD1 matching over 9 bases. V was clipped by 5 bases and J by 4 bases; unmatched bases: 4. CDR3 size: 14 residues. CDR1 and CDR2 (germline): SGHAT, FQNNGV. CDR3 sequence: CASSRDRAADTQYF. As DNA, the CDR3 is TGTGCCAGCAGCCGGGACAGGGCTGCAGATACGCAGTATTTT.

The V and J genes are TRBV11-2 and TRBJ1-2; 8 bases match TRBD1. The germline CDR1 and CDR2 sequences are SGHAT and FQNNGV. The junction had 6 bases not matched to a gene; V was cut back by 3 bases and J by 6 bases. CDR3 length: 14 residues. In DNA form, the CDR3 reads TGTGCCAGCAGCTTGGCAGGGGGCCGGGATGGCTACACCTTC. Its protein is CASSLAGGRDGYTF. Full variable domain (remainder filled in from reference TRBV11-2 and TRBJ1-2): EAGVAQSPRYKIIEKRQSVAFWCNPISGHATLYWYQQILGQGPKLLIQFQNNGVVDDSQLPKDRFSAERLKGVDSTLKIQPAKLEDSAVYLCASSLAGGRDGYTFGSGTRLTVV.

The rearrangement joins TRBV6-6 to TRBJ2-1, with 7 bases fitting TRBD1. Germline trimming cut 5 bases from V and 2 bases from J; bases unmatched to any gene: 3. Germline-derived CDR1 and CDR2 are MNHNY and SVGAGI (reference sequence). The CDR3 is 14 amino acids. DNA for the CDR3: TGTGCCAGCAGTCCGGGACAGACCTACAATGAGCAGTTCTTC. It yields the protein CASSPGQTYNEQFF.

The chain is built from TRBV11-2 and TRBJ2-3; 7 bases align to TRBD2. Germline CDR1 reads SGHAT; CDR2 reads FQNNGV. This CDR3 region has 15 residues. With V trimmed by 3 bases and J by 3 bases, 6 bases remained unmatched. CDR3 nucleotide sequence: TGTGCCAGCAGCTTTGGGACTAAGGGGACAGATACGCAGTATTTT. Translation: CASSFGTKGTDTQYF.